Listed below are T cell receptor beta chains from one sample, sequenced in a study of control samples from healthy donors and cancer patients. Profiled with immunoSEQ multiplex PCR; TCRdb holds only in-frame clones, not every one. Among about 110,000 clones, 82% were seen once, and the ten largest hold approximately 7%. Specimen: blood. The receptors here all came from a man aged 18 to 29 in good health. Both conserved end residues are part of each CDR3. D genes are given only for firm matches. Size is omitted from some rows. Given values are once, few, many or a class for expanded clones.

CDR3 protein: CSASLAGKTQYF
CDR3 DNA: TGCAGTGCTAGTCTGGCGGGGAAGACCCAGTACTTC
J gene: TRBJ2-5
V gene: TRBV20-1
clone size: -
D gene: -
CDR3 length: 12

CDR3 protein: CAWRTGAYNEQFF
CDR3 DNA: TGTGCCTGGAGAACAGGGGCCTACAATGAGCAGTTCTTC
J gene: TRBJ2-1
V gene: TRBV30
clone size: -
D gene: TRBD1
CDR3 length: 13

CDR3 protein: CASSYSAGVTYEQYF
CDR3 DNA: TGTGCCAGCAGTTACTCGGCAGGGGTTACGTACGAGCAGTACTTC
J gene: TRBJ2-7
V gene: TRBV6-5
clone size: -
D gene: -
CDR3 length: 15

CDR3 protein: CASSQNIHGVDLHSPLHF
CDR3 DNA: TGTGCCAGCAGCCAGAATATCCATGGGGTGGACCTACATTCACCCCTCCACTTT
J gene: TRBJ1-6
V gene: TRBV3-1/TRBV3-2
clone size: -
D gene: -
CDR3 length: 18

CDR3 protein: CATRFRQNYGYTF
CDR3 DNA: TGTGCCACCAGGTTCAGACAGAACTATGGCTACACCTTC
J gene: TRBJ1-2
V gene: TRBV15
clone size: -
D gene: -
CDR3 length: 13

CDR3 protein: CASARDSNTEAFF
CDR3 DNA: TGTGCCAGCGCCCGGGACTCGAACACTGAAGCTTTCTTT
J gene: TRBJ1-1
V gene: TRBV11-2
clone size: -
D gene: -
CDR3 length: 13

CDR3 protein: CASKRTSGGTNEQFF
CDR3 DNA: TGCGCCAGCAAGCGGACTAGCGGGGGGACCAATGAGCAGTTCTTC
J gene: TRBJ2-1
V gene: TRBV10-2
clone size: -
D gene: TRBD2
CDR3 length: 15

CDR3 protein: CSASNPTGRETQYF
CDR3 DNA: TGCAGTGCTAGTAATCCGACGGGTCGGGAGACCCAGTACTTC
J gene: TRBJ2-5
V gene: TRBV20-1
clone size: -
D gene: -
CDR3 length: 14

CDR3 protein: CASSEQGSYGYTF
CDR3 DNA: TGTGCCAGCAGTGAACAGGGATCCTATGGCTACACCTTC
J gene: TRBJ1-2
V gene: TRBV2
clone size: -
D gene: -
CDR3 length: 13

CDR3 protein: CASSPRTGNNYGYTF
CDR3 DNA: TGTGCCAGCAGCCCGCGGACAGGGAACAACTATGGCTACACCTTC
J gene: TRBJ1-2
V gene: TRBV7-9
clone size: -
D gene: TRBD1
CDR3 length: 15

CDR3 protein: CASSLGAPGELFF
CDR3 DNA: TGTGCCAGCAGCTTGGGAGCCCCCGGGGAGCTGTTTTTT
J gene: TRBJ2-2
V gene: TRBV5-6
clone size: -
D gene: -
CDR3 length: 13

CDR3 protein: CASSPDSANSNQPQHF
CDR3 DNA: TGTGCCAGCAGCCCCGACAGCGCGAATAGCAATCAGCCCCAGCATTTT
J gene: TRBJ1-5
V gene: TRBV7-2
clone size: -
D gene: -
CDR3 length: 16

CDR3 protein: CASIGTDGYYGYTF
CDR3 DNA: TGTGCCAGCATCGGAACAGACGGGTACTATGGCTACACCTTC
J gene: TRBJ1-2
V gene: TRBV28
clone size: -
D gene: -
CDR3 length: 14

CDR3 protein: CASSLSRRTGSYNEQFF
CDR3 DNA: TGTGCCAGCAGCTTATCTAGGCGGACAGGGTCCTACAATGAGCAGTTCTTC
J gene: TRBJ2-1
V gene: TRBV7-9
clone size: -
D gene: TRBD1
CDR3 length: 17

CDR3 protein: CASSVEVGPKGTQYF
CDR3 DNA: TGTGCCAGCAGCGTAGAGGTAGGCCCCAAGGGTACGCAGTATTTT
J gene: TRBJ2-3
V gene: TRBV9
clone size: -
D gene: -
CDR3 length: 15

CDR3 protein: CASSLDAGVSLSLHF
CDR3 DNA: TGCGCCAGCAGCTTGGACGCAGGGGTCTCTTTGTCCCTCCACTTT
J gene: TRBJ1-6
V gene: TRBV5-1
clone size: few
D gene: -
CDR3 length: 15

CDR3 protein: CASSYVPGGSYGYTF
CDR3 DNA: TGTGCCAGCAGTTACGTTCCAGGGGGGAGCTATGGCTACACCTTC
J gene: TRBJ1-2
V gene: TRBV6-5
clone size: -
D gene: TRBD1
CDR3 length: 15

CDR3 protein: CASRQQETQYF
CDR3 DNA: TGTGCCAGCAGGCAACAAGAGACCCAGTACTTC
J gene: TRBJ2-5
V gene: TRBV6-1
clone size: -
D gene: -
CDR3 length: 11

CDR3 protein: CASSEGGEDSPLHF
CDR3 DNA: TGTGCCAGCAGCGAAGGGGGAGAGGATTCACCCCTCCACTTT
J gene: TRBJ1-6
V gene: TRBV2
clone size: -
D gene: -
CDR3 length: 14

CDR3 protein: CASSFGTNTEAFF
CDR3 DNA: TGTGCCAGCAGCTTCGGCACGAACACTGAAGCTTTCTTT
J gene: TRBJ1-1
V gene: TRBV11-2
clone size: -
D gene: -
CDR3 length: 13

CDR3 protein: CASSLPGHSYNEQFF
CDR3 DNA: TGTGCCAGCAGCTTACCGGGACATTCCTACAATGAGCAGTTCTTC
J gene: TRBJ2-1
V gene: TRBV5-6
clone size: -
D gene: -
CDR3 length: 15

CDR3 protein: CAWRRWTSKETQYF
CDR3 DNA: TGTGCCTGGCGACGATGGACTAGCAAAGAGACCCAGTACTTC
J gene: TRBJ2-5
V gene: TRBV30
clone size: -
D gene: TRBD2
CDR3 length: 14

CDR3 protein: CASSLAGGGTDTQYF
CDR3 DNA: TGCGCCAGCAGCTTGGCGGGGGGCGGGACAGATACGCAGTATTTT
J gene: TRBJ2-3
V gene: TRBV5-1
clone size: -
D gene: -
CDR3 length: 15

CDR3 protein: CASSPFRQERTNEKLFF
CDR3 DNA: TGTGCCAGCAGCCCTTTTCGACAGGAAAGGACTAATGAAAAACTGTTTTTT
J gene: TRBJ1-4
V gene: TRBV6-2/TRBV6-3
clone size: -
D gene: -
CDR3 length: 17

CDR3 protein: CASSSGTGLGNTIYF
CDR3 DNA: TGTGCCAGCAGCTCCGGGACAGGGCTTGGAAACACCATATATTTT
J gene: TRBJ1-3
V gene: TRBV3-1/TRBV3-2
clone size: -
D gene: TRBD1
CDR3 length: 15

CDR3 protein: CAWRAQVWNSPLHF
CDR3 DNA: TGTGCCTGGAGGGCCCAGGTATGGAATTCACCCCTCCACTTT
J gene: TRBJ1-6
V gene: TRBV30
clone size: -
D gene: -
CDR3 length: 14

CDR3 protein: CASSLGPSGANVLTF
CDR3 DNA: TGTGCCAGCAGCTTAGGTCCATCTGGGGCCAACGTCCTGACTTTC
J gene: TRBJ2-6
V gene: TRBV5-4
clone size: -
D gene: -
CDR3 length: 15

CDR3 protein: CASSLAPGTGGEKLFF
CDR3 DNA: TGTGCCAGCTCACTTGCACCCGGGACGGGCGGTGAAAAACTGTTTTTT
J gene: TRBJ1-4
V gene: TRBV18
clone size: -
D gene: -
CDR3 length: 16

CDR3 protein: CASSGQASNYGYTF
CDR3 DNA: TGTGCCAGCAGCGGGCAGGCCTCTAACTATGGCTACACCTTC
J gene: TRBJ1-2
V gene: TRBV5-4
clone size: -
D gene: -
CDR3 length: 14

CDR3 protein: CAISESGELAHSPLHF
CDR3 DNA: TGTGCCATCAGTGAATCAGGGGAGTTGGCCCATTCACCCCTCCACTTT
J gene: TRBJ1-6
V gene: TRBV10-3
clone size: once
D gene: -
CDR3 length: 16

CDR3 protein: CASSPLGSSGYTF
CDR3 DNA: TGTGCCAGCAGCCCATTAGGGTCGAGTGGCTACACCTTC
J gene: TRBJ1-2
V gene: TRBV7-9
clone size: -
D gene: -
CDR3 length: 13

CDR3 protein: CASRDGEWEKLFF
CDR3 DNA: TGTGCCAGTAGGGACGGAGAATGGGAAAAACTGTTTTTT
J gene: TRBJ1-4
V gene: TRBV19
clone size: -
D gene: -
CDR3 length: 13

CDR3 protein: CASSLAQITNYGYTF
CDR3 DNA: TGTGCCAGCAGCTTAGCTCAAATCACTAACTATGGCTACACCTTC
J gene: TRBJ1-2
V gene: TRBV7-9
clone size: once
D gene: -
CDR3 length: 15

CDR3 protein: CASSFRGGETQYF
CDR3 DNA: TGTGCCAGCAGCTTTCGGGGGGGAGAGACCCAGTACTTC
J gene: TRBJ2-5
V gene: TRBV5-4
clone size: -
D gene: TRBD2
CDR3 length: 13

CDR3 protein: CATSDRTGGKETQYF
CDR3 DNA: TGTGCCACCAGTGATCGTACAGGGGGCAAGGAGACCCAGTACTTC
J gene: TRBJ2-5
V gene: TRBV24-1
clone size: -
D gene: TRBD1
CDR3 length: 15

CDR3 protein: CASSLGIAGDPITDTQYF
CDR3 DNA: TGTGCCAGCAGCTTGGGAATAGCGGGGGATCCCATCACAGATACGCAGTATTTT
J gene: TRBJ2-3
V gene: TRBV5-6
clone size: -
D gene: TRBD2
CDR3 length: 18

CDR3 protein: CASSPRWQGGYEQYF
CDR3 DNA: TGTGCCAGCTCACCACGGTGGCAGGGCGGCTACGAGCAGTACTTC
J gene: TRBJ2-7
V gene: TRBV18
clone size: -
D gene: -
CDR3 length: 15

CDR3 protein: CASSQAPVTVNTGELFF
CDR3 DNA: TGCGCCAGCAGCCAAGCCCCCGTGACAGTAAACACCGGGGAGCTGTTTTTT
J gene: TRBJ2-2
V gene: TRBV4-3
clone size: -
D gene: -
CDR3 length: 17

CDR3 protein: CASTPRAGTEQYF
CDR3 DNA: TGTGCCAGCACCCCACGGGCAGGAACCGAGCAGTACTTC
J gene: TRBJ2-7
V gene: TRBV7-9
clone size: -
D gene: -
CDR3 length: 13

CDR3 protein: CASSLLLAGDKETQYF
CDR3 DNA: TGTGCCAGCAGCTTGTTGCTAGCGGGGGATAAAGAGACCCAGTACTTC
J gene: TRBJ2-5
V gene: TRBV5-6
clone size: -
D gene: TRBD2
CDR3 length: 16

CDR3 protein: CASSPSVAGHTEAFF
CDR3 DNA: TGCGCCAGCAGCCCTTCGGTGGCCGGACACACTGAAGCTTTCTTT
J gene: TRBJ1-1
V gene: TRBV5-1
clone size: -
D gene: -
CDR3 length: 15

CDR3 protein: CASSLGRTETQYF
CDR3 DNA: TGTGCCAGCAGCTTAGGGAGGACAGAGACCCAGTACTTC
J gene: TRBJ2-5
V gene: TRBV11-2
clone size: few
D gene: -
CDR3 length: 13

CDR3 protein: CASDPSQRGVYEQYF
CDR3 DNA: TGTGCCAGCGATCCCAGTCAGCGGGGGGTCTACGAGCAGTACTTC
J gene: TRBJ2-7
V gene: TRBV6-5
clone size: -
D gene: TRBD2
CDR3 length: 15

CDR3 protein: CASSPLMNTGELFF
CDR3 DNA: TGTGCCAGCAGCCCCCTTATGAACACCGGGGAGCTGTTTTTT
J gene: TRBJ2-2
V gene: TRBV7-8
clone size: -
D gene: -
CDR3 length: 14

CDR3 protein: CASSNGQSLYNEQFF
CDR3 DNA: TGCGCCAGCAGCAACGGACAGAGTCTCTACAATGAGCAGTTCTTC
J gene: TRBJ2-1
V gene: TRBV5-1
clone size: -
D gene: -
CDR3 length: 15

CDR3 protein: CASSPWEWGDSPLHF
CDR3 DNA: TGTGCCAGCAGCCCATGGGAATGGGGAGATTCACCCCTCCACTTT
J gene: TRBJ1-6
V gene: TRBV28
clone size: -
D gene: -
CDR3 length: 15

CDR3 protein: CASSHRGAGSGANVLTF
CDR3 DNA: TGTGCCAGCAGCCATAGGGGGGCTGGCTCTGGGGCCAACGTCCTGACTTTC
J gene: TRBJ2-6
V gene: TRBV7-2
clone size: -
D gene: -
CDR3 length: 17

CDR3 protein: CASANVVTQPQHF
CDR3 DNA: TGTGCCAGCGCAAATGTGGTTACCCAGCCCCAGCATTTT
J gene: TRBJ1-5
V gene: TRBV6-5
clone size: -
D gene: -
CDR3 length: 13

CDR3 protein: CATSDTGQGAGGYTF
CDR3 DNA: TGTGCCACCAGTGATACGGGACAGGGGGCGGGTGGCTACACCTTC
J gene: TRBJ1-2
V gene: TRBV24-1
clone size: once
D gene: TRBD1
CDR3 length: 15

CDR3 protein: CASALQGWSGNTIYF
CDR3 DNA: TGTGCCAGCGCCTTACAGGGATGGTCTGGAAACACCATATATTTT
J gene: TRBJ1-3
V gene: TRBV9
clone size: -
D gene: -
CDR3 length: 15

CDR3 protein: CASSPPSSGNRGRETQYF
CDR3 DNA: TGTGCCAGCAGCCCTCCTTCATCCGGAAATCGTGGGAGGGAGACCCAGTACTTC
J gene: TRBJ2-5
V gene: TRBV7-2
clone size: -
D gene: -
CDR3 length: 18

CDR3 protein: CASSSPRGPEAFF
CDR3 DNA: TGTGCCAGCAGCAGTCCCAGGGGCCCTGAAGCTTTCTTT
J gene: TRBJ1-1
V gene: TRBV5-4
clone size: -
D gene: -
CDR3 length: 13

CDR3 protein: CASSSGQNTEAFF
CDR3 DNA: TGTGCCAGCAGCTCGGGACAGAACACTGAAGCTTTCTTT
J gene: TRBJ1-1
V gene: TRBV7-2
clone size: -
D gene: -
CDR3 length: 13

CDR3 protein: CASSQAGPTRGTQYF
CDR3 DNA: TGTGCCAGCAGTCAAGCCGGGCCGACGCGTGGGACCCAGTACTTC
J gene: TRBJ2-5
V gene: TRBV11-2
clone size: -
D gene: -
CDR3 length: 15

CDR3 protein: CASSPPLGRDNSPLHF
CDR3 DNA: TGTGCCAGCAGCCCCCCCCTGGGCAGGGATAATTCACCCCTCCACTTT
J gene: TRBJ1-6
V gene: TRBV28
clone size: -
D gene: -
CDR3 length: 16

CDR3 protein: CASSFSSSHEQFF
CDR3 DNA: TGTGCCAGCAGCTTTTCTAGCAGTCATGAGCAGTTCTTC
J gene: TRBJ2-1
V gene: TRBV7-8
clone size: once
D gene: -
CDR3 length: 13

CDR3 protein: CASSRTGTNEKLFF
CDR3 DNA: TGTGCCAGCAGCCGGACAGGGACTAATGAAAAACTGTTTTTT
J gene: TRBJ1-4
V gene: TRBV7-2
clone size: once
D gene: TRBD1
CDR3 length: 14

CDR3 protein: CASSWRQGVGEQFF
CDR3 DNA: TGTGCCAGCAGCTGGAGACAGGGCGTAGGTGAGCAGTTCTTC
J gene: TRBJ2-1
V gene: TRBV7-8
clone size: -
D gene: TRBD1
CDR3 length: 14

CDR3 protein: CASSPRTGLPGEQYF
CDR3 DNA: TGTGCCAGCAGTCCCCGGACAGGGCTTCCAGGGGAGCAGTACTTC
J gene: TRBJ2-7
V gene: TRBV6-5
clone size: -
D gene: TRBD1
CDR3 length: 15